One and the same sample provided the 15 T cell receptor beta chains below, sequenced in a study of regulatory T cells (dated 2018 in TCRdb). The library was generated by the immunoSEQ multiplex PCR assay. The multiplex PCR used 52 forward TRBV primers and 13 reverse TRBJ primers, with assay-based and computational corrections for amplification bias. TCRdb re-hosts the immuneACCESS table, in-frame sequences only. Its copies lack some clones; in the studies checked, an unresolved V gene accounts for under half of them, and the cause for the rest is not known. Within this sample are 15,000 to 20,000 clones, with about 92% of them counted one time only. The ten biggest clones cover over 30% of the sample. The sample was CD8+ T cells sorted from blood. The receptors derive from a person under 35 with CD3G deficiency.

The chain uses TRBV29-1 and TRBJ2-5; maybe TRBD2 (7 bases). The J call may be mistaken, given a closer DNA end match to TRBJ2-7. Per germline, CDR1 SQVTM and CDR2 ANQGSEA. This CDR3 has 14 amino acids. The CDR3, as DNA: TGCAGCGTGGAGGGGGGGGCTAGCGGAGGCGAGCAGTACTTC. As protein: CSVEGGASGGEQYF.

The chain joins TRBV4-1 to TRBJ2-7; a possible D gene is TRBD1 (7 bases). Trimming left V 3 bases short and J 6 bases short, with 12 bases between. This CDR3 is built from 13 residues. Germline CDR1 is MGHRA and CDR2 is YSYEKL. This CDR3 reads CASSQDQGGEQYF. The CDR3 coding sequence is TGCGCCAGCAGCCAGGATCAGGGGGGCGAGCAGTACTTC.

The gene calls are TRBV4-1 and TRBJ2-7; TRBD2 is a possible D gene (5 bases). The germline V gene has CDR1 MGHRA and CDR2 YSYEKL. The CDR3 covers 15 residues. V was pared by 1 base and J by 3 bases, with 13 bases between. The CDR3 here is CASSQAPGNNYEQYF. CDR3 DNA: TGCGCCAGCAGCCAAGCTCCCGGGAACAACTACGAGCAGTACTTC.

This clone is labeled as medium-sized. The chain links TRBV4-1 to TRBJ2-3, with no clear D. Trimming removed 0 bases at V and 5 bases at J, with 9 bases between. The CDR3 sequence is 14 residues long. Germline V CDR1 and CDR2: MGHRA, YSYEKL. Here the CDR3 reads CASSQDQPGDTQYF. As DNA, the CDR3 is TGCGCCAGCAGCCAAGATCAGCCGGGAGATACGCAGTATTTT.

The chain recombines TRBV11-3 with TRBJ2-1, with D possibly being TRBD2 (5 bases). The V end lost 1 base, the J end lost 8 bases, and 9 bases lay between the germline ends. This CDR3 is built from 13 residues. Germline values: CDR1 SGHNT, CDR2 YENEEA. In DNA form, the CDR3 reads TGTGCCAGCAGCTTAGGGGGAGCCTATGAGCAGTTCTTC. Residues: CASSLGGAYEQFF.

This clone showed up just a few times. This chain links TRBV6-6 with TRBJ1-1, with TRBD1 as a possible D gene (5 bases). CDR1 MNHNY and CDR2 SVGAGI come from the germline V gene (reference sequence). V was shortened by 2 bases and J by 0 bases, with 10 bases between the two germline ends. CDR3 length: 15 amino acids. CDR3 residues: CASSYGQGMNTEAFF. Here the CDR3 DNA reads TGTGCCAGCAGTTACGGGCAGGGCATGAACACTGAAGCTTTCTTT.

As to this clone: This same CDR3 is encoded by further DNA sequences in the sample. V usage is TRBV7-8 and J usage is TRBJ1-1; D is unresolved. The CDR3 is made up of 14 amino acids. V lost 0 bases and J 4 bases, leaving 9 bases between the germline ends. Germline V gene lookup returns CDR1 SGHVS and CDR2 FQNEAQ. CDR3 nucleotide sequence: TGTGCCAGCAGCTTAGCGGAGGGATCCACTGAAGCTTTCTTT. Amino acid sequence: CASSLAEGSTEAFF. The full variable domain, completed using reference TRBV7-8 and TRBJ1-1, is GAGVSQSPRYKVAKRGQDVALRCDPISGHVSLFWYQQALGQGPEFLTYFQNEAQLDKSGLPSDRFFAERPEGSVSTLKIQRTQQEDSAVYLCASSLAEGSTEAFFGQGTRLTVV.

This clone was observed a few times. The chain is built from TRBV28 and TRBJ2-1; 12 positions agree with TRBD1. CDR1 and CDR2 (germline): MDHEN, SYDVKM. V was clipped by 3 bases and J by 10 bases; unmatched bases: 10. This CDR3 is built from 16 residues. The CDR3 region is CASSFRDRGHPGEQFF. CDR3 nucleotide sequence: TGTGCCAGCAGTTTCCGGGACAGGGGGCATCCGGGGGAGCAGTTCTTC. The whole variable domain, remainder taken from reference TRBV28 and TRBJ2-1, is DVKVTQSSRYLVKRTGEKVFLECVQDMDHENMFWYRQDPGLGLRLIYFSYDVKMKEKGDIPEGYSVSREKKERFSLILESASTNQTSMYLCASSFRDRGHPGEQFFGPGTRLTVL.

This rearrangement joins TRBV6-5 to TRBJ2-1, with TRBD2 identical over 9 bases. The CDR3 totals 16 residues. V shed 4 bases, J shed 6 bases, and the junction held 10 bases outside the gene matches. The germline gives CDR1 MNHEY, CDR2 SVGAGI. CDR3 DNA: TGTGCCAGCAGTTTTTCCCCCCTAGCGGGGAGCAATGAGCAGTTCTTC. Translation gives CASSFSPLAGSNEQFF.

The V and J genes are TRBV4-1 and TRBJ1-1; maybe TRBD1 (5 bases). In germline, CDR1 is MGHRA, CDR2 YSYEKL. V shed 1 base and J shed 0 bases, with 9 bases lying between them. The CDR3 length is 15 residues. The CDR3 reads CASSQGGTVNTEAFF. CDR3 DNA sequence: TGCGCCAGCAGCCAAGGGGGCACGGTGAACACTGAAGCTTTCTTT.

The chain joins TRBV12-5 to TRBJ2-6; 10 nucleotides match TRBD1. There are 20 residues in the CDR3. CDR1 and CDR2 (germline): LGHNT, FRNRAP. V lost 0 bases and J lost 1; bases outside the gene matches: 9. CDR3 loop: CASGLVLGDRGTSGANVLTF. The CDR3 DNA reads as TGTGCTAGTGGTTTGGTACTAGGGGACAGGGGAACGTCTGGGGCCAACGTCCTGACTTTC. Full variable domain (missing parts from reference TRBV12-5 and TRBJ2-6): DARVTQTPRHKVTEMGQEVTMRCQPILGHNTVFWYRQTMMQGLELLAYFRNRAPLDDSGMPKDRFSAEMPDATLATLKIQPSEPRDSAVYFCASGLVLGDRGTSGANVLTFGAGSRLTVL.

The chain links TRBV7-8 to TRBJ1-2, with D maybe TRBD1 (5 bases). In germline, CDR1 is SGHVS, CDR2 FQNEAQ. The CDR3 length is 15 residues. Trimming took 6 bases from V and 4 from J, leaving 18 bases between them. The CDR3 DNA sequence: TGTGCCAGCAGGCCTAAGGGAGGGGTAGGCTATGGCTACACCTTC. Residues: CASRPKGGVGYGYTF.

The J gene is TRBJ2-5, the V gene TRBV5-4; D is possibly TRBD2 (6 bases). This CDR3 has 15 amino acids. Trimming stripped 2 bases from V and 1 base from J, with 12 bases between. Germline CDR1 SGHNT, CDR2 YYREEE (reference sequence). In DNA, the CDR3 is TGTGCCAGCAGCTTCGGTCGGGGGTTCCAAGAGACCCAGTACTTC. Amino acid sequence: CASSFGRGFQETQYF. Looking up the rest from reference TRBV5-4 and TRBJ2-5 gives the full variable domain: ETGVTQSPTHLIKTRGQQVTLRCSSQSGHNTVSWYQQALGQGPQFIFQYYREEENGRGNFPPRFSGLQFPNYSSELNVNALELDDSALYLCASSFGRGFQETQYFGPGTRLLVL.

This clone appeared a few times. The chain carries TRBV20-1 and TRBJ2-4, with 7 bases aligning to TRBD1. This CDR3 is 11 amino acids long. After removal of 5 bases from V and 7 bases from J, the junction contained 2 bases not matched to a gene. The germline gives CDR1 DFQATT, CDR2 SNEGSKA (reference sequence). The CDR3 DNA follows: TGCAGTGCTTTCAGGGGGAACATTCAGTACTTC. Protein product: CSAFRGNIQYF.

The genes are TRBV7-6 and TRBJ2-1; 10 bases map to TRBD1. V trimming: 1 base; J trimming: 9 bases; junction bases outside the gene matches: 12. CDR1 SGHVS and CDR2 FNYEAQ come from the germline V gene. The CDR3 loop spans 17 amino acids. CDR3 sequence reads: CASSLVGGTGENSEQFF. CDR3 nucleotide sequence: TGTGCCAGCAGCTTAGTAGGCGGGACAGGGGAAAACTCTGAGCAGTTCTTC.